The 32 T cell receptor beta chains listed next were all sequenced from one sample in a study of shared clonotypes between healthy human individuals. Assay used: immunoSEQ multiplex PCR; TCRdb lists only in-frame clones, some missing. The sample shows roughly 2 million clones, roughly 95% of them seen only once. The naive CD8 subset, CD45RO-negative cells positively selected for CCR7, excluded terminally differentiated effector memory CD45RA+ cells. The sequenced sample was naive CD8+ T cells sorted from blood. All receptors come from a man aged 18-30 years in good health.

The chain has TRBV11-2 and TRBJ2-7; TRBD1 agrees at 9 bases. The CDR3 is 13 amino acids. Germline V gives CDR1 SGHAT, CDR2 FQNNGV. V shed 8 bases, J shed 4 bases, and the junction held 6 bases outside the gene matches. This chain's CDR3 is CASGDRVGYEQYF. The CDR3 DNA sequence: TGTGCCAGCGGGGACAGGGTAGGGTACGAGCAGTACTTC.

The chain joins TRBV4-2 to TRBJ1-1; D may be TRBD1 (5 bases). The CDR3 sequence is 16 residues long. CDR1 LGHNA and CDR2 YNFKEQ come from the germline V gene. V shed 1 base and J shed 4 bases, with 16 bases lying between them. The CDR3 is CASSQGLGWGVTEAFF. CDR3 coding DNA: TGTGCCAGCAGCCAAGGTCTGGGGTGGGGGGTCACTGAAGCTTTCTTT.

This clone was detected only once. J is TRBJ1-3 and V is TRBV29-1; D remains unclear. CDR1 and CDR2 from the germline V gene are SQVTM and ANQGSEA. Trimming took off 2 bases at V and 6 bases at J, with 11 bases between the two ends. The CDR3 sequence is 13 residues long. CDR3 bases: TGCAGCGTTGAAAGAGGGATCGAAAACACCATATATTTT. Its protein is CSVERGIENTIYF.

This rearrangement joins TRBV13 to TRBJ2-7; 9 bases line up with TRBD2. Germline CDR1 reads PRHDT; CDR2 reads FYEKMQ (reference sequence). The CDR3 runs to 16 residues. V lost 3 bases, J lost 1 base, and 7 bases stayed unmatched. The CDR3 region is CASSLGLAASSYEQYF. Here the CDR3 DNA reads TGTGCCAGCAGCTTGGGACTAGCCGCAAGTTCCTACGAGCAGTACTTC.

This clone appeared once. The chain employs TRBV7-9 and TRBJ1-4; TRBD1 aligns across 9 bases. V lost 5 bases, J lost 10 bases, and 2 bases stayed unmatched. Germline CDR1 is SEHNR and CDR2 is FQNEAQ (reference sequence). The CDR3 runs to 12 residues. The CDR3 DNA is TGTGCCAGCAGCCCGGGACAGGGAAAACTGTTTTTT. Amino acid sequence: CASSPGQGKLFF.

The rearrangement links TRBV27 to TRBJ2-1; 7 bases align to TRBD2. Germline lookup yields CDR1 MNHEY and CDR2 SMNVEV (reference sequence). Germline trimming cut 6 bases from V and 4 bases from J; bases unmatched to any gene: 12. The CDR3 has 16 amino acids. This CDR3 reads CASSPSAGEKYNEQFF. The CDR3 coding sequence is TGTGCCAGCAGCCCCAGCGCGGGGGAGAAATACAATGAGCAGTTCTTC.

The CDR3 nucleotides are TGTGCCAGCAGCAAGGGAATAGCATACCATGAGCAGTTCTTC. As protein: CASSKGIAYHEQFF. This chain connects TRBV7-9 to TRBJ2-1; D unclear. CDR3 size: 14 residues. In germline, CDR1 is SEHNR, CDR2 FQNEAQ (reference sequence). The V and J ends lost 5 bases and 8 bases respectively, with 16 bases between them.

The chain has TRBV10-3 and TRBJ2-1, with 7 bases matching TRBD1. Germline V gene lookup returns CDR1 ENHRY and CDR2 SYGVKD. The CDR3 totals 15 residues. With V trimmed by 3 bases and J by 9 bases, 11 bases remained unmatched. Here the CDR3 reads CAISDSPKGAPEQFF. The CDR3 DNA is TGTGCCATCAGTGACTCCCCCAAGGGGGCCCCTGAGCAGTTCTTC.

The chain joins TRBV7-9 to TRBJ2-2, with D perhaps matching TRBD1 or TRBD2 (6 bases each). V lost 5 bases and J lost 5, with 18 bases in between. The CDR3 extends over 16 amino acids. Germline V gene lookup returns CDR1 SEHNR and CDR2 FQNEAQ (reference sequence). CDR3 bases: TGTGCCAGCAGCCCAGCCCCGGGGGCAGGGACCGGGGAGCTGTTTTTT. This translates into CASSPAPGAGTGELFF.

The genes are TRBV6-9 and TRBJ2-7; D is ambiguous. Germline values: CDR1 MNHGY, CDR2 SVAAGI. With 6 bases removed from V and 3 bases from J, the gap between germline ends came to 12 bases. This CDR3 comprises 13 residues. The CDR3 region has the DNA TGTGCCAGCAGCCTCAGCCTTCGCTACGAGCAGTACTTC. It yields the protein CASSLSLRYEQYF.

The V gene is TRBV5-1, the J gene TRBJ2-1; the match to TRBD2 covers 13 bases. The ends lost 7 bases at V and 7 bases at J; junction bases unmatched: 5. Germline assignment: CDR1 SGHRS and CDR2 YFSETQ. The CDR3 contains 14 residues. For the CDR3, the DNA is TGCGCCAGCTCTGGGGGACTAGCGGGGAATGAGCAGTTCTTC. Protein: CASSGGLAGNEQFF.

The CDR3 nucleotides are TGTGCCAGCAGCTTAGGAAGCGGGGGGGTCGATGAGCAGTTCTTC. This gives the protein CASSLGSGGVDEQFF. This rearrangement joins TRBV7-2 to TRBJ2-1; 10 bases fit TRBD2. The CDR3 extends over 15 amino acids. The V gene end was trimmed by 1 base and the J gene end by 8 bases; junction bases not matched to a gene: 5. Germline values: CDR1 SGHTA, CDR2 FQGNSA.

The chain uses TRBV28 and TRBJ1-5; D is unclear. Trimming removed 2 bases from V and 0 bases from J, with 23 bases in between. This CDR3 comprises 20 residues. CDR1 and CDR2 (germline): MDHEN, SYDVKM. CDR3 region: CASSLLLTEAGSYSNQPQHF. In DNA form, the CDR3 reads TGTGCCAGCAGTTTACTATTAACCGAGGCAGGCTCGTATAGCAATCAGCCCCAGCATTTT.

The count of this clone is one. The V and J genes are TRBV29-1 and TRBJ2-7, with 7 positions matching TRBD2. This CDR3 has 13 amino acids. Unmatched junction bases numbered 6, after V lost 7 bases and J lost 0 bases. Germline loops: CDR1 SQVTM, CDR2 ANQGSEA. The CDR3 coding sequence is TGCAGCGCCATAGCGGGTCTCTCCTACGAGCAGTACTTC. Translating gives CSAIAGLSYEQYF.

J is TRBJ2-3 and V is TRBV11-1; perhaps TRBD1 as D (5 bases). CDR1 is SGHAT and CDR2 is FQDESV in the germline V gene (reference sequence). This CDR3 has 16 residues. V was clipped by 4 bases and J by 0 bases, with 14 bases between them. The CDR3 region is CASSSGLGASTDTQYF. In nucleotides, the CDR3 is TGTGCCAGCAGCTCGGGTCTAGGGGCCAGCACAGATACGCAGTATTTT.

This clone was counted between two and nine times. This chain joins TRBV10-1 and TRBJ2-7; TRBD1 matches 9 bases. Germline CDR1 reads WNHNN; CDR2 reads SYGVQD (reference sequence). This CDR3 comprises 14 residues. The J segment lost 5 bases and the V segment lost 6 bases, leaving 8 bases of the junction unmatched. Here the CDR3 DNA reads TGCGCCAGCAGCCCGGACAGGGGTAGGCACGAGCAGTACTTC. Amino acids: CASSPDRGRHEQYF.

The chain carries TRBV6-5 and TRBJ2-3, with D perhaps matching TRBD2 (6 bases). CDR3 length: 15 residues. V dropped 2 bases and J dropped 0 bases, with 9 bases sitting between them. Germline CDR1 reads MNHEY; CDR2 reads SVGAGI. This chain's CDR3 is CASSYISGSTDTQYF. CDR3 coding DNA: TGTGCCAGCAGTTACATTAGCGGCAGCACAGATACGCAGTATTTT.

The gene calls are TRBV5-4 and TRBJ1-1; D is undetermined. This CDR3 is built from 12 residues. Trimming stripped 5 bases from V and 4 bases from J, with 9 bases between. The germline gives CDR1 SGHNT, CDR2 YYREEE (reference sequence). In nucleotides, the CDR3 is TGTGCCAGCAGTCCAGGATCCACTGAAGCTTTCTTT. Protein sequence: CASSPGSTEAFF.

This clone showed up just once. The gene calls are TRBV29-1 and TRBJ1-2; possibly TRBD1 for D (5 bases). CDR1 SQVTM and CDR2 ANQGSEA come from the germline V gene. The CDR3 covers 12 residues. Trimming stripped 6 bases from V and 2 bases from J, with 10 bases between. The CDR3 DNA follows: TGCAGCGTGGGGCCGGTGAACTATGGCTACACCTTC. It yields the protein CSVGPVNYGYTF.

DNA of the CDR3: TGTGCCAGCAGCCCGGGGATGCCGGGACCCTACGAGCAGTACTTC. This gives the protein CASSPGMPGPYEQYF. The chain employs TRBV5-4 and TRBJ2-7, with D possibly called TRBD1 or TRBD2 (5 bases each). CDR3 size: 15 residues. Germline CDR1 is SGHNT and CDR2 is YYREEE (reference sequence). The V end lost 4 bases, the J end lost 2 bases, and 16 bases lay between the germline ends.

The CDR3 region is CASSKSSSSYNEQFF. The CDR3 DNA reads TGTGCCAGCAGCAAAAGTTCCAGCTCCTACAATGAGCAGTTCTTC. This chain connects TRBV21-1 to TRBJ2-1; the table's D call, TRBD1, has no DNA check behind it. TRBV21-1 is a listed pseudogene. CDR3 length equals 15 residues.

The chain's CDR3 is CASSPPSQGRSEQYF. CDR3 in DNA: TGTGCCAGCAGCCCCCCTTCACAGGGTCGCTCCGAGCAGTACTTC. The genes are TRBV7-9 and TRBJ2-7, with D maybe TRBD1 (6 bases). CDR1 is SEHNR, CDR2 FQNEAQ, per germline (reference sequence). V lost 5 bases and J 6 bases, leaving 20 bases between the germline ends. The CDR3 extends over 15 amino acids.

This clone came up once. V usage is TRBV30 and J usage is TRBJ2-5, with D unclear. The V and J ends lost 0 bases and 2 bases respectively, with 13 bases between them. CDR3 length: 15 residues. The germline gives CDR1 GTSNPN, CDR2 SVGIG (reference sequence). CDR3 amino acids: CAWSVPRSEQETQYF. In nucleotides, the CDR3 is TGTGCCTGGAGTGTACCCCGCAGTGAACAAGAGACCCAGTACTTC.

The V gene is TRBV6-6, the J gene TRBJ1-3, with a tentative D call TRBD1 (6 bases). Germline CDR1 MNHNY, CDR2 SVGAGI (reference sequence). V was trimmed by 0 bases and J by 6 bases, leaving 12 bases between them. The CDR3 covers 15 residues. The chain's CDR3 is CASSYSPGEENTIYF. CDR3 in DNA: TGTGCCAGCAGTTACTCACCAGGGGAGGAAAACACCATATATTTT.

The V call is TRBV4-1, the J call TRBJ1-3; unclear D gene. Germline CDR1 and CDR2: MGHRA and YSYEKL. The CDR3 sequence is 13 residues long. V dropped 5 bases and J dropped 7 bases, with 12 bases sitting between them. CDR3 amino acids: CASSERDWNTIYF. CDR3 nucleotides: TGCGCCAGCAGCGAAAGGGATTGGAACACCATATATTTT.

The chain recombines TRBV11-2 with TRBJ1-1, with 8 bases matching TRBD1. This CDR3 is built from 15 residues. Germline CDR1 SGHAT, CDR2 FQNNGV. V was clipped by 6 bases and J by 4 bases; unmatched bases: 10. CDR3 sequence (DNA): TGTGCCAGCAGAGTTGCGCAGGGGGCGTTCACTGAAGCTTTCTTT. This gives the protein CASRVAQGAFTEAFF.

This chain joins TRBV9 and TRBJ2-5; 15 positions agree with TRBD2. With V trimmed by 3 bases and J by 5 bases, 5 bases remained unmatched. CDR3 length: 16 residues. The germline gives CDR1 SGDLS, CDR2 YYNGEE. The chain's CDR3 is CASSAGTSGGYETQYF. The CDR3 region has the DNA TGTGCCAGCAGCGCAGGGACTAGCGGGGGGTATGAGACCCAGTACTTC. The full variable domain, rest sourced from reference TRBV9 and TRBJ2-5, is DSGVTQTPKHLITATGQRVTLRCSPRSGDLSVYWYQQSLDQGLQFLIQYYNGEERAKGNILERFSAQQFPDLHSELNLSSLELGDSALYFCASSAGTSGGYETQYFGPGTRLLVL.

The rearrangement joins TRBV27 to TRBJ2-7; D call uncertain. Germline assignment: CDR1 MNHEY and CDR2 SMNVEV (reference sequence). The CDR3 contains 15 residues. V lost 5 bases and J lost 5, with 19 bases in between. CDR3: CASSPIIRVAHEQYF. CDR3 nucleotide sequence: TGTGCCAGCAGTCCTATAATCCGGGTGGCCCACGAGCAGTACTTC.

The rearrangement uses TRBV5-1 and TRBJ2-7, with no clear D. The CDR3 contains 13 residues. Trimming cost V 2 bases and J 3 bases, with 9 bases left between them. Germline CDR1 is SGHRS and CDR2 is YFSETQ. CDR3 region: CASSLNWNYEQYF. The CDR3 DNA sequence: TGCGCCAGCAGCTTAAATTGGAACTACGAGCAGTACTTC. Looking up the rest from reference TRBV5-1 and TRBJ2-7 gives the full variable domain: KAGVTQTPRYLIKTRGQQVTLSCSPISGHRSVSWYQQTPGQGLQFLFEYFSETQRNKGNFPGRFSGRQFSNSRSEMNVSTLELGDSALYLCASSLNWNYEQYFGPGTRLTVT.

The genes are TRBV7-8 and TRBJ2-6, with D perhaps matching TRBD2 (5 bases). The CDR3 spans 14 residues. The V end lost 6 bases, the J end lost 4 bases, and 10 bases lay between the germline ends. CDR1 is SGHVS, CDR2 FQNEAQ, per germline. The CDR3 is CASSEGPGANVLTF. Here the CDR3 DNA reads TGTGCCAGCAGTGAGGGTCCAGGGGCCAACGTCCTGACTTTC. The full variable domain, with the rest looked up from reference TRBV7-8 and TRBJ2-6, is GAGVSQSPRYKVAKRGQDVALRCDPISGHVSLFWYQQALGQGPEFLTYFQNEAQLDKSGLPSDRFFAERPEGSVSTLKIQRTQQEDSAVYLCASSEGPGANVLTFGAGSRLTVL.

The CDR3 DNA is TGCGCCAGCAGCCAGGCTCAAGCGCCCAGGCTGTTCTTC. Its translation: CASSQAQAPRLFF. The V call is TRBV4-1, the J call TRBJ2-1; no clear D gene. The germline gives CDR1 MGHRA, CDR2 YSYEKL. The CDR3 is made up of 13 amino acids. Trimming pared 3 bases from V and 15 bases from J, leaving 18 bases between.

J is TRBJ2-5 and V is TRBV4-1; D gene ambiguous. This CDR3 comprises 15 residues. The germline V and J ends were trimmed by 5 bases and 5 bases, with 18 bases remaining between them. Germline CDR1 is MGHRA and CDR2 is YSYEKL. The CDR3 DNA follows: TGCGCCAGCAGCAGACGGGCCGGTGTCTTGGAGACCCAGTACTTC. It is translated as CASSRRAGVLETQYF.